This T cell receptor beta chain comes out of a study of blood T cell repertoires in COVID-19. In the study overall: Sites in the United States, Italy and Spain provided acute and convalescent COVID-19 samples.

This CDR3 contains 16 residues. In germline, CDR1 is SGHNT, CDR2 YENEEA. The V gene end was trimmed by 6 bases and the J gene end by 8 bases; junction bases not matched to a gene: 15. In the original workflow: Using reference gene primer amplification, nucleated cell counts were estimated. Only in-frame clones appear in the TCRdb table, and some are missing; sequencing was by immunoSEQ multiplex PCR. Clone size and V and J calls were adopted from that table, with D and trimming inferred from the DNA. The profile shows roughly 31,000 clones, 85% to 90% of them singletons. The chain recombines TRBV11-3 with TRBJ2-1, with 8 nucleotides matching TRBD1. Sequencing input: peripheral blood. This clonotype was obtained from a man in his sixties with acute or convalescent COVID-19. The CDR3 region has the DNA TGTGCCAGCAGTCAACGGACAGGGAAGACGCGGGATGAGCAGTTCTTC. Its protein is CASSQRTGKTRDEQFF.